One sample yielded the 9 T cell receptor beta chains listed below, sequenced in a study of OX40 agonist ivuxolimab in advanced cancers. Using immunoSEQ multiplex PCR, the repertoire was profiled, and TCRdb retains in-frame clones only, with some absent. The sample includes fewer than 45,000 clones, about 82% seen only once; the top ten take about 2.7%. The material was CD4+ or CD8+ T cells sorted from blood, obtained in a trial of the OX40 agonist ivuxolimab. The origin of the receptors is an adult with an advanced solid tumor such as melanoma, head and neck, liver or kidney cancer.

The chain couples TRBV12-5 to TRBJ2-2, with 10 bases lining up with TRBD2. Germline CDR1 and CDR2: LGHNT and FRNRAP. Trimming took 0 bases from V and 2 from J; bases not matched to a gene: 3. This CDR3 is 17 amino acids long. Here the CDR3 reads CASGLVRLAGNTGELFF. CDR3 in DNA: TGTGCTAGTGGTTTGGTTAGACTAGCGGGTAACACCGGGGAGCTGTTTTTT.

The V and J genes are TRBV11-2 and TRBJ2-3, with TRBD2 identical over 7 bases. Trimming took 1 base from V and 4 from J; bases not matched to a gene: 5. The germline V gene encodes CDR1 SGHAT and CDR2 FQNNGV. The CDR3 totals 15 residues. In DNA form, the CDR3 reads TGTGCCAGCAGCTTAGGAGGTGGGAGGGCAGATACGCAGTATTTT. Protein sequence: CASSLGGGRADTQYF.

The gene calls are TRBV30 and TRBJ1-5, with 7 bases matching TRBD1. Germline V gives CDR1 GTSNPN, CDR2 SVGIG (reference sequence). With 7 bases clipped from V and 1 base from J, the junction kept 10 bases outside the gene matches. The CDR3 spans 15 residues. The DNA of the CDR3 is TGTGCCTTTGGACAGGCAGGTTCAAGCAATCAGCCCCAGCATTTT. Protein: CAFGQAGSSNQPQHF. Using reference TRBV30 and TRBJ1-5 for the parts outside the CDR3, the full variable domain is SQTIHQWPATLVQPVGSPLSLECTVEGTSNPNLYWYRQAAGRGLQLLFYSVGIGQISSEVPQNLSASRPQDRQFILSSKKLLLSDSGFYLCAFGQAGSSNQPQHFGDGTRLSIL.

The V and J genes are TRBV6-1 and TRBJ2-5; unclear D gene. V dropped 3 bases and J dropped 4 bases, with 6 bases sitting between them. Germline V gene data show CDR1 as MNHNS and CDR2 as SASEGT. This CDR3 has 12 residues. The CDR3 loop reads CASSDRTETQYF. The CDR3 DNA follows: TGTGCCAGCAGTGACCGTACAGAGACCCAGTACTTC.

V is TRBV11-3 and J is TRBJ1-1, with D perhaps TRBD1 (5 bases). The CDR3 is made up of 12 amino acids. Germline assignment: CDR1 SGHNT and CDR2 YENEEA. The germline V and J ends were trimmed by 6 bases and 11 bases, with 16 bases remaining between them. The CDR3 DNA is TGTGCCAGCAGTCCGAGGCAGGGCGATGCTTTCTTT. Protein product: CASSPRQGDAFF. Filled out from reference TRBV11-3 and TRBJ1-1, the complete variable domain reads EAGVVQSPRYKIIEKKQPVAFWCNPISGHNTLYWYLQNLGQGPELLIRYENEEAVDDSQLPKDRFSAERLKGVDSTLKIQPAELGDSAVYLCASSPRQGDAFFGQGTRLTVV.

V usage is TRBV6-1 and J usage is TRBJ2-5; 8 bases align to TRBD2. Trimming at V came to 7 bases and at J to 5 bases, leaving 9 bases not matched to a gene. From germline, CDR1 is MNHNS and CDR2 SASEGT. This CDR3 region has 14 residues. CDR3 sequence (DNA): TGTGCCAGCATGATGCCGGGAGGGGGGGAGACCCAGTACTTC. This codes for CASMMPGGGETQYF.

The chain has TRBV5-5 and TRBJ1-2; 8 bases are shared with TRBD1. After removal of 4 bases from V and 4 bases from J, the junction contained 15 bases not matched to a gene. The CDR3 loop spans 17 amino acids. Germline V gene sequence: CDR1 SGHKS, CDR2 YYEKEE (reference sequence). The CDR3 sequence: CASSGRDRTIPGYGYTF. The CDR3 coding sequence is TGTGCCAGCAGCGGCCGGGACAGGACAATTCCTGGCTATGGCTACACCTTC.

The CDR3 DNA sequence: TGTGCCAGCCGGGCTGGCAGGGACAATCAGCCCCAGCATTTT. Translated, it gives CASRAGRDNQPQHF. The rearrangement uses TRBV7-8 and TRBJ1-5, with D maybe TRBD1 (5 bases). Per germline, CDR1 SGHVS and CDR2 FQNEAQ. The CDR3 extends over 14 amino acids. V was pared by 8 bases and J by 3 bases, with 14 bases between.

The J gene is TRBJ2-3, the V gene TRBV18; D unresolved. The V gene's germline CDR1 is KGHSH and CDR2 LQKENI. Trimming took 0 bases from V and 4 from J, leaving 5 bases between them. CDR3 size: 13 residues. The CDR3 DNA is TGTGCCAGCTCACCACCATTTGCAGATACGCAGTATTTT. It encodes CASSPPFADTQYF.